This entry lists 12 T cell receptor beta chains sequenced from one sample in a study of T-cell reconstitution after alpha-beta-depleted transplantation in children. A library of TCRbeta sequences, prepared with unique molecular identifiers, was generated. TCRdb recomputed calls from the PCR reads with MiXCR, one row per CDR3 protein. The table has about 640,000 distinct CDR3 sequences, 15% to 20% seen once. Specimen: PBMCs from the stem cell graft donor, collected from the stem cell graft. The receptor source for this set is a human donor who donated a stem cell graft to a child with acute myeloid leukemia.

This clonotype was counted many times. The rearrangement uses TRBV20-1 and TRBJ1-2, with 8 bases aligning to TRBD1. Germline V lookup: CDR1 DFQATT, CDR2 SNEGSKA (reference sequence). J lost 2 bases, V lost 6 bases, and 5 bases had no gene match. The CDR3 consists of 13 residues. The CDR3 here is CSAGDRTNYGYTF. The CDR3 DNA sequence: TGCAGTGCGGGGGACAGGACCAACTATGGCTACACCTTC.

This clonotype has only a few counts. This rearrangement joins TRBV11-1 to TRBJ2-1; no firm D call. Germline V gives CDR1 SGHAT, CDR2 FQDESV (reference sequence). V was pared by 7 bases and J by 9 bases, with 13 bases between. The CDR3 runs 12 residues. The CDR3 nucleotides read TGTGCCAGCAACCCCGAGGCCGGTGAGCAGTTCTTC. Translated, it gives CASNPEAGEQFF.

The chain has TRBV9 and TRBJ1-6; perhaps TRBD1 as D (5 bases). The V end lost 4 bases, the J end lost 13 bases, and 18 bases lay between the germline ends. Germline assignment: CDR1 SGDLS and CDR2 YYNGEE. This CDR3 is built from 14 residues. For the CDR3, the DNA is TGTGCCAGCAGCATCACCGGGGCCCTGGAGCCCCTCCACTTT. Its protein product is CASSITGALEPLHF.

The chain recombines TRBV30 with TRBJ1-5; D gene unclear. Germline V gene lookup returns CDR1 GTSNPN and CDR2 SVGIG (reference sequence). V lost 0 bases to trimming and J lost 10 bases, with 13 bases between them. This CDR3 is built from 13 residues. CDR3 nucleotides: TGTGCCTGGAGTGTCCGGTGGGAGAGCCCCCAGCATTTT. As protein: CAWSVRWESPQHF.

The chain uses TRBV20-1 and TRBJ1-1; TRBD1 matches at 7 bases. The V segment lost 6 bases and the J segment 3 bases; nucleotides outside the gene matches: 13. Per germline, CDR1 DFQATT and CDR2 SNEGSKA (reference sequence). CDR3 size: 15 residues. CDR3 sequence: CSAPHRGWVDTEAFF. The CDR3 DNA reads TGCAGTGCCCCTCACAGGGGCTGGGTTGACACTGAAGCTTTCTTT.

This clonotype was seen ten or more times. This chain joins TRBV20-1 and TRBJ2-1, with TRBD2 matching 9 bases. CDR1 DFQATT and CDR2 SNEGSKA come from the germline V gene (reference sequence). The CDR3 runs to 15 residues. Trimming took 0 bases from V and 4 from J; bases not matched to a gene: 4. The CDR3 DNA reads TGCAGTGCTAGAGACCCTAGCGGGGTATACAATGAGCAGTTCTTC. It yields the protein CSARDPSGVYNEQFF.

This clonotype was found many times. CDR3 sequence: CSVSGRLNTEAFF. The CDR3 DNA reads as TGCAGCGTATCAGGGAGATTGAACACTGAAGCTTTCTTT. This rearrangement joins TRBV29-1 to TRBJ1-1; weak D call: TRBD1 (5 bases). This CDR3 spans 13 amino acids. CDR1 SQVTM and CDR2 ANQGSEA come from the germline V gene. Trimming removed 6 bases from V and 0 bases from J, with 11 bases in between.

The genes are TRBV25-1 and TRBJ1-1; maybe TRBD1 (5 bases). Per germline, CDR1 MGHDK and CDR2 SYGVNS. CDR3 size: 12 residues. Trimming removed 0 bases at V and 8 bases at J, with 7 bases between. The CDR3 nucleotides are TGTGCCAGCAGTGAATATGGGACGGAAGCTTTCTTT. This translates into CASSEYGTEAFF.

This clonotype was seen ten or more times. The rearrangement joins TRBV10-2 to TRBJ2-1, with D possibly matching TRBD2 (6 bases). There are 11 residues in the CDR3. CDR1 is WSHSY, CDR2 SAAADI, per germline. Trimming cost V 10 bases and J 4 bases, with 8 bases left between them. The CDR3: CATRGYNEQFF. The CDR3, as DNA: TGCGCCACCCGGGGGTACAATGAGCAGTTCTTC.

This clonotype was detected ten times or more. The chain joins TRBV6-5 to TRBJ2-1, with TRBD2 matching over 12 bases. With 4 bases clipped from V and 7 bases from J, the junction kept 5 bases outside the gene matches. Germline lookup yields CDR1 MNHEY and CDR2 SVGAGI. The CDR3 is 15 amino acids. The CDR3 region has the DNA TGTGCCAGCAGTTGCGGGCTAGCGGGGGGGAATGAGCAGTTCTTC. It yields the protein CASSCGLAGGNEQFF.

This chain connects TRBV7-9 to TRBJ1-1, with D possibly matching TRBD1 (5 bases). The CDR3 is made up of 14 amino acids. Germline V lookup: CDR1 SEHNR, CDR2 FQNEAQ (reference sequence). Trimming took 5 bases from V and 5 from J, leaving 15 bases between them. The CDR3 is CASSQDGAGTEAFF. The CDR3 region has the DNA TGTGCCAGCAGCCAGGACGGGGCCGGAACTGAAGCTTTCTTT.

This clonotype was counted a few times. The chain is built from TRBV14 and TRBJ1-1; unclear D gene. This CDR3 contains 16 residues. The V gene lost 0 bases and the J gene lost 3 bases, with 14 bases spanning the gap. The germline V gene encodes CDR1 SGHDN and CDR2 FVKESK. DNA of the CDR3: TGTGCCAGCAGCCAAGAGTTAGGGCCCGGGCACACTGAAGCTTTCTTT. Its translation is CASSQELGPGHTEAFF.